Following are 31 T cell receptor beta chains from one sample sequenced in a study of T cells in Graves' hyperthyroidism and ophthalmopathy. There were TCR beta CDR3 regions amplified from RNA transcripts. When the TCR CDR3 underwent first-round RT-PCR, the HTBI primer set was used. TCRdb re-analysed the multiplex PCR reads in MiXCR, keeping a single row per CDR3 protein. The sample yields more than 300,000 distinct CDR3 sequences, more than 12% seen once. Source material: blood. These receptors were obtained from a woman aged 30 to 39 with Graves' ophthalmopathy.

V and J are TRBV6-7 and TRBJ2-7; tentatively, D is TRBD1 or TRBD2 (5 bases each). TRBV6-7 is an open reading frame, and its role is uncertain. The CDR3 is 17 residues long. V was cut by 2 bases and J by 1 base, with 18 bases left in between. This CDR3 is CASSYPSRDLRSYEQYF. Here the CDR3 DNA reads TGTGCCAGCAGTTACCCCTCCCGGGACCTGAGGTCCTACGAGCAGTACTTC.

Note on this clonotype: With a much larger clone just one base away, this may be a read error. The chain recombines TRBV5-1 with TRBJ1-5; D might be TRBD1 (6 bases). The CDR3 totals 13 residues. The germline V gene encodes CDR1 SGHRS and CDR2 YFSETQ. With 6 bases removed from V and 6 bases from J, the gap between germline ends came to 13 bases. This CDR3 is CASKLGGAQPQHF. CDR3 in DNA: TGCGCCAGCAAGTTGGGGGGCGCTCAGCCCCAGCATTTT.

This clonotype was seen a handful of times. The V gene is TRBV6-9, the J gene TRBJ2-5; the D gene could be TRBD1 or TRBD2 (6 bases each). Trimming took 4 bases from V and 4 from J, leaving 13 bases between them. Germline CDR1 is MNHGY and CDR2 is SVAAGI. CDR3 length equals 14 residues. CDR3 sequence (DNA): TGTGCCAGCAGTTGGGGGGCTGGGGGAGAGACCCAGTACTTC. Protein product: CASSWGAGGETQYF.

This clonotype was counted ten times or more. The chain uses TRBV6-5 and TRBJ1-3; no definite D call. The CDR3 has 16 amino acids. CDR1 and CDR2 (germline): MNHEY, SVGAGI. Trimming took 0 bases from V and 0 from J, leaving 9 bases between them. The CDR3 region is CASSYSELSSGNTIYF. CDR3 nucleotides: TGTGCCAGCAGTTACTCAGAACTGAGCTCTGGAAACACCATATATTTT.

The sample holds a few counts of this clonotype. The chain has TRBV12-5 and TRBJ1-1; D is undetermined. Between the trimmed V and J ends, which lost 1 base and 7 bases, there was a span of 7 bases. This CDR3 has 12 amino acids. CDR1 and CDR2 from the germline V gene are LGHNT and FRNRAP. DNA for the CDR3: TGTGCTAGTGGTTTGGGTTCCAATGAAGCTTTCTTT. Protein: CASGLGSNEAFF.

This clonotype was counted ten times or more. CDR3 sequence: CASSYSRGSNTEAFF. The CDR3 DNA sequence: TGTGCCAGCAGTTACTCACGGGGTTCGAACACTGAAGCTTTCTTT. The chain recombines TRBV6-2 or TRBV6-3 with TRBJ1-1; no definite D call. The CDR3 has 15 residues. With 0 bases removed from V and 1 base from J, the gap between germline ends came to 9 bases. Germline CDR1 is MNHEY and CDR2 is SVGEGT.

The DNA of the CDR3 is TGCGCCAGCAGCCCGATTCCCGGGACACCAGATCAGCCCCAGCATTTT. This codes for CASSPIPGTPDQPQHF. The chain recombines TRBV4-1 with TRBJ1-5, with D tentatively TRBD1 (6 bases). The ends were cut back, 4 bases at V and 5 bases at J, with 18 bases in the middle. CDR3 length: 16 residues. Germline values: CDR1 MGHRA, CDR2 YSYEKL.

The table lists this clonotype with a few counts. A read error is possible here, since a much larger clone lies one base away. The chain recombines TRBV2 with TRBJ2-5; no clear D gene. CDR1 and CDR2 from the germline V gene are SNHLY and FYNNEI. This CDR3 has 15 residues. The CDR3 protein is CVSSEWIGLGETQYF. CDR3 sequence (DNA): TGTGTCAGCAGTGAATGGATAGGGTTAGGGGAGACCCAGTACTTC.

This clonotype was detected ten times or more. The chain employs TRBV7-9 and TRBJ1-3; D remains unclear. In germline, CDR1 is SEHNR, CDR2 FQNEAQ (reference sequence). The ends were cut back, 6 bases at V and 0 bases at J, with 24 bases in the middle. The length of the CDR3 is 19 residues. The CDR3 DNA is TGTGCCAGCAGTCCAAGAGCGTCCGGATTCCTAAGCTCTGGAAACACCATATATTTT. Its protein product is CASSPRASGFLSSGNTIYF. Using reference TRBV7-9 and TRBJ1-3 for the parts outside the CDR3, the full variable domain is DTGVSQNPRHKITKRGQNVTFRCDPISEHNRLYWYRQTLGQGPEFLTYFQNEAQLEKSRLLSDRFSAERPKGSFSTLEIQRTEQGDSAMYLCASSPRASGFLSSGNTIYFGEGSWLTVV.

This clonotype was seen a few times. Relative to the germline gene, one junction end is altered; a read error may explain this. The chain couples TRBV20-1 to TRBJ1-4; D might be TRBD1 (5 bases). Germline-derived CDR1 and CDR2 are DFQATT and SNEGSKA (reference sequence). CDR3 size: 14 residues. CDR3 protein: CSARATGEPKKLFF. CDR3 sequence (DNA): TGCAGTGCGAGAGCCACAGGAGAGCCCAAAAAACTGTTTTTT.

This clonotype occurred many times. The chain couples TRBV3-1 to TRBJ2-3, with D perhaps matching TRBD1 (5 bases). The CDR3 runs to 14 residues. V lost 0 bases, J lost 4 bases, and 8 bases lay in between. Per germline, CDR1 LGHDT and CDR2 YNNKEL (reference sequence). In DNA form, the CDR3 reads TGTGCCAGCAGCCAAGACTCAGGGCCAGATACGCAGTATTTT. It is translated as CASSQDSGPDTQYF.

V usage is TRBV6-1 and J usage is TRBJ2-1; D may be TRBD2 (6 bases). The CDR3 extends over 13 amino acids. Germline CDR1 is MNHNS and CDR2 is SASEGT. Trimming took 11 bases from V and 0 from J, leaving 11 bases between them. DNA of the CDR3: TGTGCCCACCGGGAGAGCTCCTACAATGAGCAGTTCTTC. The encoded protein is CAHRESSYNEQFF.

This clonotype was found many times. The rearrangement joins TRBV20-1 to TRBJ2-3; D is uncertain. The CDR3 is 12 amino acids. V lost 1 base and J lost 6, with 8 bases in between. The V gene's germline CDR1 is DFQATT and CDR2 SNEGSKA (reference sequence). The CDR3 DNA reads as TGCAGTGCTAGAGTAGGGATCGATACGCAGTATTTT. Its protein is CSARVGIDTQYF.

This clonotype was seen ten or more times. J is TRBJ2-1 and V is TRBV28, with 8 nucleotides matching TRBD2. V dropped 5 bases and J dropped 12; count of bases not matched to a gene: 15. Germline lookup yields CDR1 MDHEN and CDR2 SYDVKM. The CDR3 has 15 residues. CDR3 coding DNA: TGTGCCAGCAGTACAGCGGGGGATAACTATATTGGGCAGTTCTTC. Its translation: CASSTAGDNYIGQFF. Drawing the rest from reference TRBV28 and TRBJ2-1, the complete variable domain is DVKVTQSSRYLVKRTGEKVFLECVQDMDHENMFWYRQDPGLGLRLIYFSYDVKMKEKGDIPEGYSVSREKKERFSLILESASTNQTSMYLCASSTAGDNYIGQFFGPGTRLTVL.

This clonotype appeared many times. This CDR3 reads CAWNAGGGSYNEQFF. The DNA for the CDR3 is TGTGCCTGGAACGCGGGGGGAGGCTCCTACAATGAGCAGTTCTTC. This rearrangement joins TRBV30 to TRBJ2-1; 8 bases map to TRBD2. This CDR3 region has 15 residues. The J segment lost 0 bases and the V segment lost 4 bases, leaving 5 bases of the junction unmatched. The germline V gene has CDR1 GTSNPN and CDR2 SVGIG (reference sequence).

This clonotype was counted at least ten times. The chain employs TRBV2 and TRBJ2-7; D possibly corresponds to TRBD2 (5 bases). Germline V CDR1 and CDR2: SNHLY, FYNNEI. This CDR3 comprises 15 residues. Trimming left V 2 bases short and J 3 bases short, with 14 bases between. The CDR3 DNA reads TGTGCCAGCAGTGAATCCCCGGGGTTGAACTACGAGCAGTACTTC. Translated, it gives CASSESPGLNYEQYF.

This clonotype was picked up many times. This chain uses TRBV5-1 with TRBJ2-7; either TRBD1 or TRBD2 may supply D (5 bases each). V dropped 0 bases and J dropped 1 base, with 11 bases sitting between them. From germline, CDR1 is SGHRS and CDR2 YFSETQ. The length of the CDR3 is 15 residues. For the CDR3, the DNA is TGCGCCAGCAGCTTGGTTGGGACGGCTTCCTACGAGCAGTACTTC. This gives the protein CASSLVGTASYEQYF.

Concerning this clonotype itself: Since a much larger clone is just one base distant, this may be a read error. The chain recombines TRBV7-2 with TRBJ1-2; D is perhaps TRBD1 (6 bases). This CDR3 has 18 residues. Germline CDR1 is SGHTA and CDR2 is FQGNSA. The CDR3 nucleotides read TGTGCCAGCAGCTTAGTCTCGTGGGGGCGAGTAGCTAACTATGGCCACACCTTC. It codes for CASSLVSWGRVANYGHTF.

The rearrangement joins TRBV20-1 to TRBJ2-1; 15 positions match TRBD2. There are 19 residues in the CDR3. CDR1 is DFQATT, CDR2 SNEGSKA, per germline (reference sequence). Trimming took 7 bases from V and 4 from J; bases not matched to a gene: 17. CDR3 loop: CSVLPGLAGGSGAYNEQFF. The CDR3 DNA follows: TGCAGTGTCCTGCCGGGACTAGCGGGGGGATCAGGGGCTTACAATGAGCAGTTCTTC.

This clonotype was counted at least ten times. V is TRBV12-3 or TRBV12-4 and J is TRBJ1-6; TRBD1 is a possible D gene (5 bases). Trimming cost V 6 bases and J 6 bases, with 15 bases left between them. This CDR3 contains 15 residues. The CDR3 DNA is TGTGCCAGCAGCCGGCCGGGGGGTGTTAATTCACCCCTCCACTTT. It translates to CASSRPGGVNSPLHF.

In this sample, this clonotype turned up once. This sequence joins TRBV2 and TRBJ2-1, with 11 bases aligning to TRBD1. Germline V gives CDR1 SNHLY, CDR2 FYNNEI. V gave up 7 bases and J gave up 6 bases; unmatched junction bases: 2. The CDR3 totals 13 residues. CDR3 protein: CASKGQGGNEQFF. CDR3 coding DNA: TGTGCCAGCAAGGGACAGGGGGGCAATGAGCAGTTCTTC.

This clonotype was picked up many times. The chain is built from TRBV7-6 and TRBJ2-5, with D hard to call. V shed 1 base and J shed 5 bases, with 11 bases lying between them. The CDR3 has 14 residues. CDR1 SGHVS and CDR2 FNYEAQ come from the germline V gene. This chain's CDR3 is CASSLDLGRETQYF. CDR3 in DNA: TGTGCCAGCAGCTTAGATCTGGGAAGGGAGACCCAGTACTTC.

This clonotype has ten or more counts. The V and J genes are TRBV20-1 and TRBJ1-2, with a tentative D call TRBD1 (5 bases). V lost 5 bases and J 0 bases, leaving 10 bases between the germline ends. Germline V lookup: CDR1 DFQATT, CDR2 SNEGSKA (reference sequence). The CDR3 is 13 residues long. CDR3 DNA sequence: TGCAGTGCTTGGGACTCAGCTAACTATGGCTACACCTTC. It is translated as CSAWDSANYGYTF.

The gene calls are TRBV6-1 and TRBJ2-3, with TRBD2 identical over 11 bases. The CDR3 is made up of 14 amino acids. Germline V gene lookup returns CDR1 MNHNS and CDR2 SASEGT. Unmatched junction bases numbered 13, after V lost 6 bases and J lost 14 bases. The CDR3 loop reads CASSGGTSGSRRYF. The CDR3 DNA follows: TGTGCCAGCAGCGGAGGGACTAGCGGATCCCGGCGGTATTTT.

This rearrangement joins TRBV6-1 to TRBJ2-1, with TRBD2 as a possible D gene (5 bases). Germline V gene sequence: CDR1 MNHNS, CDR2 SASEGT. V was pared by 6 bases and J by 5 bases, with 14 bases between. The CDR3 runs 14 residues. Written as DNA, the CDR3 is TGTGCCAGCAGAGACAACCGGGAACACAATGAGCAGTTCTTC. It encodes CASRDNREHNEQFF.

This clonotype was counted ten times or more. The CDR3 reads CASSRGQAVLMNTEAFF. The CDR3 DNA reads as TGTGCCAGCTCACGCGGACAGGCGGTATTGATGAACACTGAAGCTTTCTTT. The chain links TRBV18 to TRBJ1-1; 7 bases match TRBD1. Germline CDR1 KGHSH, CDR2 LQKENI. The junction had 11 bases not matched to a gene; V was cut back by 4 bases and J by 0 bases. The CDR3 is 17 amino acids.

This clonotype has just a few counts. This chain connects TRBV19 to TRBJ2-1; D possibly uses TRBD1 or TRBD2 (5 bases each). The CDR3 has 15 residues. Germline V CDR1 and CDR2: LNHDA, SQIVND (reference sequence). V dropped 4 bases and J dropped 7 bases, with 17 bases sitting between them. The DNA of the CDR3 is TGTGCCAGTAGTACCCTCCCCGGGGACGTGAATGAGCAGTTCTTC. It codes for CASSTLPGDVNEQFF.

V and J are TRBV20-1 and TRBJ2-1, with 9 bases fitting TRBD1. This CDR3 spans 14 amino acids. Germline assignment: CDR1 DFQATT and CDR2 SNEGSKA (reference sequence). J gave up 3 bases and V 6 bases, and 6 bases lay outside the gene matches. CDR3 sequence: CSARDREHYNEQFF. CDR3 bases: TGCAGTGCCAGGGACAGGGAACACTACAATGAGCAGTTCTTC.

This clonotype was picked up many times. V usage is TRBV6-1 and J usage is TRBJ2-2; possible D gene TRBD2, 5 bases. CDR3 length equals 17 residues. V was shortened by 5 bases and J by 4 bases, with 20 bases between the two germline ends. From germline, CDR1 is MNHNS and CDR2 SASEGT. This CDR3 is CASSPPVGPEGTGELFF. The DNA for the CDR3 is TGTGCCAGCAGTCCCCCAGTCGGCCCCGAGGGCACCGGGGAGCTGTTTTTT.

This clonotype was seen many times. The rearrangement uses TRBV20-1 and TRBJ2-7, with TRBD1 matching over 7 bases. With 6 bases clipped from V and 5 bases from J, the junction kept 16 bases outside the gene matches. The CDR3 has 15 residues. Germline V gene lookup returns CDR1 DFQATT and CDR2 SNEGSKA (reference sequence). DNA of the CDR3: TGCAGTGCGAAGGAATCCGGGACAGTAAACGACGAGCAGTACTTC. Amino acids: CSAKESGTVNDEQYF.

This clonotype was counted only a few times. The chain employs TRBV19 and TRBJ1-5; D is uncertain. This CDR3 is built from 13 residues. The V end lost 5 bases, the J end lost 6 bases, and 11 bases lay between the germline ends. The germline gives CDR1 LNHDA, CDR2 SQIVND (reference sequence). Here the CDR3 reads CASSGEGRQPQHF. The CDR3, as DNA: TGTGCCAGTAGTGGGGAAGGGCGTCAGCCCCAGCATTTT.